The clone carrying this T cell receptor beta chain was detected only a few times. As yet, its antigen is unknown. This sample stems from a study of blood T cells in healthy people across ages. Findings and caveats of the study: Without sorted subsets, naive and antigen-experienced compartments could not be conclusively compared.

The germline CDR1 and CDR2 sequences are DFQATT and SNEGSKA (reference sequence). CDR3 size: 14 residues. With V trimmed by 5 bases and J by 2 bases, 3 bases remained unmatched. It was with a sample-barcoded 5' primer and a J-beta primer mix that a second PCR of roughly 6 to 12 cycles was run. Each cDNA molecule received a tag from a template-switch adaptor that had 12 random nucleotides. A single record per CDR3 protein comes from TCRdb applying MiXCR to the 5' RACE reads. The data show about 640,000 distinct CDR3 sequences, 58% seen once. The study drew donors from healthy Caucasian individuals in Russia aged roughly 6 to 90. Drawing of peripheral blood yielded about 9.7 milliliters from each donor.

The rearrangement joins TRBV20-1 to TRBJ2-1, with 10 nucleotides matching TRBD2. The clonotype was recovered from a man aged 55 to 70 in good health. Sequencing was carried out using blood. CDR3 in amino acids: CSAPSGGPYNEQFF. CDR3 bases: TGCAGTGCTCCTAGCGGGGGACCCTACAATGAGCAGTTCTTC.